This TCR beta chain was recovered during a study of blood T cell repertoires in COVID-19. About the research overall: Samples representing acute and convalescent COVID-19 were sourced from the United States, Italy and Spain.

The data were produced by immunoSEQ multiplex PCR, yet TCRdb's version contains in-frame clones alone and is incomplete. The table has approximately 60,000 clones, about 80% seen once; the top ten hold approximately 3.6%. V lost 3 bases and J 1 base, leaving 6 bases between the germline ends. The CDR3 has 13 amino acids. Germline lookup yields CDR1 SGHTA and CDR2 FQGTGA. The TCR sequence derives from a woman older than 75 with acute or convalescent COVID-19. The rearrangement uses TRBV7-3 and TRBJ1-1, with TRBD1 as a possible D gene (5 bases). Sequences were obtained from peripheral blood. The CDR3, as DNA: TGTGCCAGCAGCTTCGGGGGGAACACTGAAGCTTTCTTT. It specifies CASSFGGNTEAFF. Filled out from reference TRBV7-3 and TRBJ1-1, the complete variable domain reads GAGVSQTPSNKVTEKGKYVELRCDPISGHTALYWYRQSLGQGPEFLIYFQGTGAADDSGLPNDRFFAVRPEGSVSTLKIQRTERGDSAVYLCASSFGGNTEAFFGQGTRLTVV.